The 9 T cell receptor beta chains below were found in one sample sequenced in a study of Graves' ophthalmopathy and Graves' hyperthyroidism. For repertoire sequencing, the TCR beta CDR3 regions were amplified from RNA transcripts. HTBI-primed first-round RT-PCR preceded second-round multiplex PCR. TCRdb itself ran the multiplex PCR reads through MiXCR, one entry per CDR3 protein. The sample holds hundreds of thousands of distinct CDR3 sequences; approximately 40% are singletons and the top ten take 44%. The sequencing input was peripheral blood. All receptors derive from an adult man with Graves' ophthalmopathy.

This clonotype occurred a few times. The chain is built from TRBV25-1 and TRBJ2-2; the match to TRBD2 covers 8 bases. This CDR3 contains 19 residues. V dropped 6 bases and J dropped 0; count of bases not matched to a gene: 15. The germline V gene encodes CDR1 MGHDK and CDR2 SYGVNS. CDR3 sequence: CASSPVGLLAEANTGELFF. The DNA for the CDR3 is TGTGCCAGCAGCCCCGTGGGGCTACTAGCGGAGGCGAACACCGGGGAGCTGTTTTTT. The whole variable domain, filled in from reference TRBV25-1 and TRBJ2-2, reads EADIYQTPRYLVIGTGKKITLECSQTMGHDKMYWYQQDPGMELHLIHYSYGVNSTEKGDLSSESTVSRIRTEHFPLTLESARPSHTSQYLCASSPVGLLAEANTGELFFGEGSRLTVL.

This clonotype has only a few counts. The rearrangement joins TRBV10-3 to TRBJ2-7; 13 nucleotides line up with TRBD2. Per germline, CDR1 ENHRY and CDR2 SYGVKD. Trimming cost V 10 bases and J 6 bases; bases outside gene matches: 6. The CDR3 covers 13 residues. CDR3 protein: CATVGTSGTEQYF. The CDR3 DNA follows: TGTGCCACCGTCGGGACTAGCGGGACCGAGCAGTACTTC.

The chain joins TRBV7-9 to TRBJ1-2, with 7 bases fitting TRBD1. The CDR3 contains 14 residues. V lost 5 bases, J lost 1 base, and 4 bases stayed unmatched. Per the germline V gene, CDR1 is SEHNR and CDR2 is FQNEAQ (reference sequence). The CDR3 is CASSVGDSNYGYTF. The DNA of the CDR3 is TGTGCCAGCAGCGTAGGGGACAGTAACTATGGCTACACCTTC.

V and J are TRBV7-9 and TRBJ2-7; the D is unclear. The J call is doubtful: the DNA matches TRBJ2-1 better. The CDR3 is made up of 13 amino acids. In germline, CDR1 is SEHNR, CDR2 FQNEAQ (reference sequence). CDR3 bases: TGTGCCAGCAGCCAAGCCTCCCGAAATGAGCAGTTCTTC. As protein: CASSQASRNEQFF.

This clonotype was seen only a few times. V gene TRBV10-1 combines with J gene TRBJ1-2; unclear D gene. Trimming pared 0 bases from V and 7 bases from J, leaving 12 bases between. Germline lookup yields CDR1 WNHNN and CDR2 SYGVQD (reference sequence). The CDR3 totals 14 residues. The CDR3 region is CASSESTASGGYTF. CDR3 nucleotide sequence: TGCGCCAGCAGTGAGTCAACAGCCTCCGGTGGCTACACCTTC.

The rearrangement joins TRBV7-3 to TRBJ1-1, with D possibly matching TRBD1 (5 bases). This CDR3 has 15 amino acids. Germline loops: CDR1 SGHTA, CDR2 FQGTGA. V shed 1 base and J shed 4 bases, with 13 bases lying between them. For the CDR3, the DNA is TGTGCCAGCAGCTTAATGTGGGGGGGAGGCACTGAAGCTTTCTTT. Translated: CASSLMWGGGTEAFF.

This clonotype was found many times. The chain links TRBV24-1 to TRBJ2-7; 8 bases are a match to TRBD1. The CDR3 is 14 residues long. Germline-derived CDR1 and CDR2 are KGHDR and SFDVKD. V dropped 3 bases and J dropped 6; count of bases not matched to a gene: 6. DNA for the CDR3: TGTGCCACCAGTGATCCGACAGGGGTCGGCGAGCAGTACTTC. Protein sequence: CATSDPTGVGEQYF.

To note about this clonotype: Just one base apart from a much larger clone, this may be a read error. The chain has TRBV2 and TRBJ1-2; TRBD1 is a possible D gene (5 bases). The CDR3 spans 14 residues. CDR1 and CDR2 (germline): SNHLY, FYNNEI. CDR3 nucleotide sequence: TGTGCCAGCAGATTCCGGCCGGGGCCCGAAGGCTGCACCTTC. This sequence encodes CASRFRPGPEGCTF.

Note on this clonotype: Compared with germline, one end of the junction differs, possibly owing to a read error. This chain links TRBV10-3 with TRBJ1-5, with 7 bases fitting TRBD1. Germline assignment: CDR1 ENHRY and CDR2 SYGVKD. CDR3 length equals 16 residues. CDR3 DNA: TGTGCCAGCAGTGAACCCCGACAGGGCGGTAATCAGCCCCAGCATTTT. It yields the protein CASSEPRQGGNQPQHF.